The sequence of this T cell receptor (beta chain) was determined in a study of blood T cell repertoires in COVID-19. Between the trimmed V and J ends, which lost 3 bases and 5 bases, there was a span of 7 bases. The germline V gene has CDR1 MGHDK and CDR2 SYGVNS. The CDR3 runs 12 residues. The protocol was immunoSEQ multiplex PCR, while the TCRdb copy is restricted to in-frame clones and leaves out a portion. The sample lists some 220,000 clones, roughly 90% occurring once. Participants reported their clinical history, and cohort assignment relied on those reports. The chain employs TRBV25-1 and TRBJ2-5; no clear D. The sequencing input was PBMCs or T cells enriched from blood (not recorded which). This TCR was sampled from a woman aged 40 to 50 with acute COVID-19. Written as DNA, the CDR3 is TGTGCCAGCAGTGAGGCCCTCGAGACCCAGTACTTC. It specifies CASSEALETQYF.